The clone carrying this T cell receptor (beta chain) was found many times. As yet, its antigen is unknown. The CDR3 loop spans 20 amino acids. CDR1 is SGHRS and CDR2 is YFSETQ in the germline V gene. With 3 bases clipped from V and 0 bases from J, the junction kept 18 bases outside the gene matches. The entry originates in a study of T cells after yellow fever vaccination. Study at large: It was SMART-Seq v4 Ultra Low Input that prepared the fractions with low cell numbers.

Study-wide findings and caveats: The secondary T-cell response peaked on day 5, not day 15, but was weaker. Post-booster reappearance was seen for most primary-vaccination clones (just over 95% CD4, around 88% CD8).

A process of 5'RACE template switching, which added a universal primer site and UMIs, was used to make TCR cDNA. TCRdb passed the 5' RACE reads through MiXCR, listing each CDR3 protein once. This sample yields about 49,000 distinct CDR3 sequences, of which 7% to 8.5% are seen a single time; around 28% belongs to the top ten. The rearrangement joins TRBV5-1 to TRBJ2-1; 7 bases are shared with TRBD2. This TCR was sampled from a man aged 18 to 30 who received the YFV17D yellow fever vaccine. The input for sequencing was CD8+ T cells sorted from PBMCs, taken around 16 days after the first yellow fever vaccination. CDR3: CASSSPPGASGASSYNEQFF. CDR3 nucleotides: TGCGCCAGCAGCTCCCCGCCTGGAGCTAGCGGAGCTAGCTCCTACAATGAGCAGTTCTTC.